These 26 T cell receptor beta chains were all obtained from the same sample, sequenced in a study of blood T cell repertoires in COVID-19 (dated by TCRdb to about 2020). The library relied on the immunoSEQ multiplex PCR assay. TCRdb took over this immuneACCESS table, retaining in-frame rearrangements with V and J assigned. Such tables are incomplete; in checked studies, under half of the missing clones stem from an unresolved V gene, and the remainder is unexplained. The sample table lists about 110,000 clones, about three quarters of them with a count of one. About 2% of the sample lies in the top ten. The sequenced sample consisted of peripheral blood. These receptors were obtained from a woman in her 40s with acute or convalescent COVID-19.

The chain employs TRBV5-1 and TRBJ1-1; weak D call: TRBD1 (5 bases). This CDR3 is 14 amino acids long. Trimming pared 5 bases from V and 1 base from J, leaving 12 bases between. Germline CDR1 and CDR2: SGHRS and YFSETQ. This CDR3 is CASRWGGTNTEAFF. The CDR3 DNA follows: TGCGCCAGCAGATGGGGGGGAACGAACACTGAAGCTTTCTTT.

Ten or more counts support this clone. The V and J genes are TRBV19 and TRBJ2-7; 9 bases agree with TRBD1. The CDR3 runs 15 residues. Trimming took 9 bases from V and 1 from J; bases not matched to a gene: 10. CDR1 LNHDA and CDR2 SQIVND come from the germline V gene (reference sequence). Here the CDR3 reads CASRAPGQGSYEQYF. The CDR3, as DNA: TGTGCCAGCAGGGCCCCGGGACAGGGATCCTACGAGCAGTACTTC.

The chain carries TRBV6-5 and TRBJ1-2; the D gene is possibly TRBD1 (5 bases). The ends were cut back, 0 bases at V and 9 bases at J, with 17 bases in the middle. CDR1 MNHEY and CDR2 SVGAGI come from the germline V gene. The CDR3 has 15 amino acids. DNA of the CDR3: TGTGCCAGCAGTTACTCGAAAGGGGTGGCGTTAAGCTACACCTTC. Amino acid sequence: CASSYSKGVALSYTF.

The rearrangement links TRBV6-5 to TRBJ1-1, with D possibly TRBD1 on 6 matching bases. Trimming took 7 bases from V and 1 from J, leaving 10 bases between them. Looked up from germline, CDR1 is MNHEY and CDR2 is SVGAGI. The CDR3 is made up of 13 amino acids. This CDR3 is CASTGQSNTEAFF. The CDR3 DNA reads TGTGCCAGCACCGGACAGTCGAACACTGAAGCTTTCTTT.

The rearrangement uses TRBV5-1 and TRBJ2-1, with D perhaps TRBD2 (5 bases). CDR3 length: 16 residues. In germline, CDR1 is SGHRS, CDR2 YFSETQ. V dropped 4 bases and J dropped 8 bases, with 22 bases sitting between them. This chain's CDR3 is CASSPPGIALVHEQFF. DNA of the CDR3: TGCGCCAGCAGCCCTCCGGGAATAGCCCTAGTCCATGAGCAGTTCTTC. Filled out from reference TRBV5-1 and TRBJ2-1, the complete variable domain reads KAGVTQTPRYLIKTRGQQVTLSCSPISGHRSVSWYQQTPGQGLQFLFEYFSETQRNKGNFPGRFSGRQFSNSRSEMNVSTLELGDSALYLCASSPPGIALVHEQFFGPGTRLTVL.

This clone was found a few times. The chain employs TRBV4-2 and TRBJ1-1; TRBD1 is a possible D gene (6 bases). The germline V gene encodes CDR1 LGHNA and CDR2 YNFKEQ. The CDR3 totals 15 residues. Trimming cost V 0 bases and J 2 bases, with 10 bases left between them. The CDR3, as DNA: TGTGCCAGCAGCCAAGATACGGGGACAAACACTGAAGCTTTCTTT. It translates to CASSQDTGTNTEAFF.

The chain is built from TRBV5-1 and TRBJ1-6, with a possible D match to TRBD1 (5 bases). Germline lookup yields CDR1 SGHRS and CDR2 YFSETQ. CDR3 length: 15 amino acids. The V end was cut by 6 bases, the J end by 9 bases, with 19 bases between. The CDR3 protein is CASKLQEGGVSPLHF. DNA for the CDR3: TGCGCCAGCAAACTCCAGGAGGGAGGGGTTTCACCCCTCCACTTT.

The rearrangement uses TRBV2 and TRBJ2-3, with unresolved D. V lost 7 bases, J lost 4 bases, and 12 bases lay in between. Germline CDR1 is SNHLY and CDR2 is FYNNEI. This CDR3 is 13 amino acids long. CDR3 amino acids: CASTTSEADTQYF. The CDR3 bases are TGTGCCAGCACTACGTCCGAGGCAGATACGCAGTATTTT.

This chain uses TRBV5-6 with TRBJ2-5; no clear D. Germline V gene data show CDR1 as SGHDT and CDR2 as YYEEEE. The ends were cut back, 0 bases at V and 1 base at J, with 10 bases in the middle. The CDR3 consists of 15 residues. CDR3 sequence reads: CASSLGLFPQETQYF. The CDR3 coding sequence is TGTGCCAGCAGCTTGGGACTCTTCCCCCAAGAGACCCAGTACTTC.

V is TRBV4-1 and J is TRBJ1-3; TRBD1 agrees at 7 bases. The germline gives CDR1 MGHRA, CDR2 YSYEKL. The CDR3 totals 14 residues. J gave up 6 bases and V 6 bases, and 8 bases lay outside the gene matches. The CDR3: CASSYRGGVNTIYF. DNA of the CDR3: TGCGCCAGCAGTTACAGGGGTGGCGTAAACACCATATATTTT.

The V call is TRBV28, the J call TRBJ2-7; 7 positions match TRBD1. Germline V gives CDR1 MDHEN, CDR2 SYDVKM. Germline trimming cut 5 bases from V and 5 bases from J; bases unmatched to any gene: 15. The length of the CDR3 is 16 residues. As DNA, the CDR3 is TGTGCCAGCAGTCAGCAACCCCCGGGACAGCAACACGAGCAGTACTTC. Residues: CASSQQPPGQQHEQYF.

V is TRBV9 and J is TRBJ1-2; the D gene is possibly TRBD1 (5 bases). This CDR3 is 13 amino acids long. V shed 4 bases and J shed 7 bases, with 14 bases lying between them. Germline loops: CDR1 SGDLS, CDR2 YYNGEE. The CDR3 reads CASSPTDFIGYTF. CDR3 nucleotide sequence: TGTGCCAGCAGCCCGACAGACTTTATTGGCTACACCTTC.

The rearrangement links TRBV5-5 to TRBJ2-2; 7 nucleotides match TRBD2. CDR1 SGHKS and CDR2 YYEKEE come from the germline V gene (reference sequence). The CDR3 has 16 residues. The trim removed 3 bases at V and 0 bases at J, leaving 5 bases unmatched. The CDR3 sequence: CASSWRGGPNTGELFF. The DNA of the CDR3 is TGTGCCAGCAGCTGGCGCGGGGGACCGAACACCGGGGAGCTGTTTTTT. Complete variable domain (other parts from reference TRBV5-5 and TRBJ2-2): DAGVTQSPTHLIKTRGQQVTLRCSPISGHKSVSWYQQVLGQGPQFIFQYYEKEERGRGNFPDRFSARQFPNYSSELNVNALLLGDSALYLCASSWRGGPNTGELFFGEGSRLTVL.

The gene calls are TRBV6-5 and TRBJ2-1, with a tentative D call TRBD2 (5 bases). V dropped 7 bases and J dropped 0 bases, with 13 bases sitting between them. CDR1 is MNHEY and CDR2 is SVGAGI in the germline V gene. The CDR3 loop spans 15 amino acids. The CDR3, as DNA: TGTGCCAGCACCAAGGAGGTGGTCTCCTACAATGAGCAGTTCTTC. This gives the protein CASTKEVVSYNEQFF.

This clone has a handful of counts. J is TRBJ1-1 and V is TRBV5-1, with 8 positions matching TRBD1. The germline CDR1 and CDR2 sequences are SGHRS and YFSETQ. The CDR3 loop spans 15 amino acids. V shed 0 bases and J 5 bases; nucleotides not matched to a gene: 6. The CDR3 nucleotides are TGCGCCAGCAGCTTGGGTCAGGGGGCGGGTACTGAAGCTTTCTTT. Amino acid sequence: CASSLGQGAGTEAFF.

V usage is TRBV6-6 and J usage is TRBJ2-6; D gene uncertain. The germline V gene has CDR1 MNHNY and CDR2 SVGAGI (reference sequence). The V and J ends lost 2 bases and 4 bases respectively, with 6 bases between them. The CDR3 runs 14 residues. The CDR3: CASSYVSGANVLTF. The CDR3, as DNA: TGTGCCAGCAGTTACGTCTCGGGGGCCAACGTCCTGACTTTC.

This chain links TRBV6-5 with TRBJ2-3; 11 bases match TRBD1. Germline CDR1 is MNHEY and CDR2 is SVGAGI. The CDR3 is 15 amino acids. V shed 4 bases and J 4 bases; nucleotides not matched to a gene: 4. CDR3 region: CASSSGTGGSDTQYF. The CDR3 DNA is TGTGCCAGCAGTTCCGGGACAGGGGGTTCAGATACGCAGTATTTT.

This clone was observed a handful of times. The chain recombines TRBV27 with TRBJ1-6; D gene ambiguous. The CDR3 totals 14 residues. The germline gives CDR1 MNHEY, CDR2 SMNVEV (reference sequence). V was pared by 3 bases and J by 6 bases, with 9 bases between. The CDR3, as DNA: TGTGCCAGCAGTTTTAACTCCCTTAATTCACCCCTCCACTTT. Amino acids: CASSFNSLNSPLHF.

The rearrangement joins TRBV7-2 to TRBJ2-7; 7 nucleotides align to TRBD1. J was trimmed by 5 bases and V by 3 bases; bases with no gene match: 7. Germline loops: CDR1 SGHTA, CDR2 FQGNSA. CDR3 length: 14 residues. CDR3 in amino acids: CASSFRQGSDEQYF. The CDR3 DNA reads as TGTGCCAGCAGCTTTCGACAGGGTTCTGACGAGCAGTACTTC.

This clone was seen a few times. The chain employs TRBV6-6 and TRBJ2-7; 8 nucleotides agree with TRBD1. Trimming took 6 bases from V and 2 from J; bases not matched to a gene: 6. Germline V lookup: CDR1 MNHNY, CDR2 SVGAGI (reference sequence). The CDR3 spans 14 residues. The CDR3 loop is CASRLGQETYEQYF. Written as DNA, the CDR3 is TGTGCCAGCAGGCTGGGACAGGAGACCTACGAGCAGTACTTC.

The chain combines TRBV2 with TRBJ2-5; 9 bases agree with TRBD1. The trim removed 2 bases at V and 4 bases at J, leaving 5 bases unmatched. The CDR3 loop spans 15 amino acids. CDR1 and CDR2 from the germline V gene are SNHLY and FYNNEI. CDR3 amino acids: CASSETQGAGETQYF. The CDR3 bases are TGTGCCAGCAGTGAAACACAGGGGGCGGGAGAGACCCAGTACTTC.

The CDR3 sequence is CASSSPAGTQYF. CDR3 nucleotide sequence: TGTGCCAGCAGCTCCCCGGCGGGGACCCAGTACTTC. The chain combines TRBV11-1 with TRBJ2-5, with a tentative D call TRBD2 (5 bases). This CDR3 contains 12 residues. In germline, CDR1 is SGHAT, CDR2 FQDESV (reference sequence). Trimming shortened V by 4 bases and J by 7 bases, and 10 bases separated the two germline ends.

The CDR3 here is CASSSRGGTPLSTDTQYF. The CDR3 DNA sequence: TGTGCCAGCAGCTCACGGGGGGGCACCCCACTTAGCACAGATACGCAGTATTTT. V gene TRBV7-6 combines with J gene TRBJ2-3, with 8 bases fitting TRBD2. V lost 4 bases, J lost 0 bases, and 12 bases stayed unmatched. The CDR3 is 18 amino acids. CDR1 is SGHVS, CDR2 FNYEAQ, per germline.

The rearrangement joins TRBV28 to TRBJ1-2; perhaps TRBD1 as D (6 bases). The CDR3 consists of 14 residues. The germline V gene encodes CDR1 MDHEN and CDR2 SYDVKM. V lost 5 bases, J lost 10 bases, and 20 bases lay in between. CDR3 in DNA: TGTGCCAGCAGTCCGGGGGGCCCGGCTAAGATCTACACCTTC. Residues: CASSPGGPAKIYTF.

This chain connects TRBV5-4 to TRBJ1-1; TRBD1 agrees at 7 bases. This CDR3 spans 15 amino acids. The junction had 9 bases not matched to a gene; V was cut back by 4 bases and J by 3 bases. Germline values: CDR1 SGHNT, CDR2 YYREEE (reference sequence). DNA of the CDR3: TGTGCCAGCAGCCCCGGACAGGCGGTGGACACTGAAGCTTTCTTT. Protein product: CASSPGQAVDTEAFF.

The chain couples TRBV28 to TRBJ2-6; 9 bases align to TRBD1. This CDR3 region has 18 residues. Germline V gene sequence: CDR1 MDHEN, CDR2 SYDVKM. J was trimmed by 0 bases and V by 7 bases; bases with no gene match: 10. The CDR3 here is CASTPAGTGFSGANVLTF. In DNA form, the CDR3 reads TGTGCCAGCACCCCAGCCGGGACAGGGTTCTCTGGGGCCAACGTCCTGACTTTC.